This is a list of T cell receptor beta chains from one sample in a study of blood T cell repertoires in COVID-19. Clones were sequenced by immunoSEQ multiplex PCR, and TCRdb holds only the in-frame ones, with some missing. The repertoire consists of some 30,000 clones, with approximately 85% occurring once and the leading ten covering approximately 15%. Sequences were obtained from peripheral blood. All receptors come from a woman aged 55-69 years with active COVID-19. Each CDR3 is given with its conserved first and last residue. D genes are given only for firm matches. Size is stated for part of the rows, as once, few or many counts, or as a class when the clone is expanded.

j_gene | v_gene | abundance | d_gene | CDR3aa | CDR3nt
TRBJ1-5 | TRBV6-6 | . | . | CASSSRGNQPQHF | TGTGCCAGCAGTTCGAGGGGGAATCAGCCCCAGCATTTT
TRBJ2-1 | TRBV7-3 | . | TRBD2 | CASSPFVTSRGHNEQFF | TGTGCCAGCAGCCCATTCGTGACTAGCCGGGGTCACAATGAGCAGTTCTTC
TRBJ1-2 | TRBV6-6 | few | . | CASSAWRGYDYGYTF | TGTGCCAGCAGTGCCTGGAGGGGCTACGACTATGGCTACACCTTC
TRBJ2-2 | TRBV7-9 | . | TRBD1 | CASSVYRGQNTGELFF | TGTGCCAGCAGCGTCTACAGGGGGCAAAACACCGGGGAGCTGTTTTTT
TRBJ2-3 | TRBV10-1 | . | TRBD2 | CASSGLAGDTQYF | TGCGCCAGCAGCGGACTAGCTGGGGATACGCAGTATTTT
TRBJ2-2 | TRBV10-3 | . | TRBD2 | CAITLAGGPTGELFF | TGTGCCATCACTTTAGCGGGAGGGCCCACCGGGGAGCTGTTTTTT
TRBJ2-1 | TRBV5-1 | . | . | CASSRIPRVTYNEQFF | TGCGCCAGCAGCCGGATTCCCAGGGTAACTTACAATGAGCAGTTCTTC
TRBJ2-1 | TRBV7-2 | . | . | CASSLPEGDKTFTYNEQFF | TGTGCCAGCAGCTTACCCGAAGGGGACAAAACGTTCACCTACAATGAGCAGTTCTTC
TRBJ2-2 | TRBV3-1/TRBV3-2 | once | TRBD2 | CASSQGSGGFRGTPGELFF | TGTGCCAGCAGCCAAGGCAGCGGGGGCTTCAGGGGCACCCCCGGGGAGCTGTTTTTT
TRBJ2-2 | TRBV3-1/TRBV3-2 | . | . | CASSHLSNRATGELFF | TGTGCCAGCAGCCACTTATCCAACAGAGCCACCGGGGAGCTGTTTTTT
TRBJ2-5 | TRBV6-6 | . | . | CASSYSNRGETQYF | TGTGCCAGCAGTTACTCGAACCGGGGAGAGACCCAGTACTTC
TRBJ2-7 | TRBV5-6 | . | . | CASSSHLRRPEQYF | TGTGCCAGCAGCTCTCATTTGCGGCGGCCCGAGCAGTACTTC
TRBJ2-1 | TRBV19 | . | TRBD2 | CASSIQPGLAVSAYNEQFF | TGTGCCAGTAGTATCCAACCGGGACTAGCGGTTTCGGCCTACAATGAGCAGTTCTTC
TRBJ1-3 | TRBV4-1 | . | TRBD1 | CASSWDSSSSGNTIYF | TGCGCCAGCTCGTGGGACAGCAGTTCCTCTGGAAACACCATATATTTT
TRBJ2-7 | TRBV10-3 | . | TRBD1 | CAISEIGGGYEQYF | TGTGCCATCAGTGAGATAGGGGGCGGGTACGAGCAGTACTTC
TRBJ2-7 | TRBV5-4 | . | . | CASSFELYEQYF | TGTGCCAGCAGCTTTGAACTCTACGAGCAGTACTTC
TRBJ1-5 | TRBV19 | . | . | CASNKNREIGQPQHF | TGTGCCAGCAACAAAAACAGGGAGATAGGTCAGCCCCAGCATTTT
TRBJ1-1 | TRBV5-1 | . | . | CASSSLPGPGSEAFF | TGCGCCAGCAGCTCTCTGCCGGGCCCGGGATCTGAAGCTTTCTTT
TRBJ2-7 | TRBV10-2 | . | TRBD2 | CASSTVGSSGEQYF | TGCGCCAGCAGTACCGTGGGGTCTAGCGGCGAGCAGTACTTC
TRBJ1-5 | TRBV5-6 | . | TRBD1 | CASSSRDRGNQPQHF | TGTGCCAGCAGCTCCCGGGACAGGGGCAATCAGCCCCAGCATTTT
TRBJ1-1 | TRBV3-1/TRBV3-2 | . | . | CASSQEALGADTEAFF | TGTGCCAGCAGCCAAGAAGCATTAGGGGCTGACACTGAAGCTTTCTTT
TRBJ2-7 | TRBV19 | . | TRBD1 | CASRRTGSLYEQYF | TGTGCCAGTCGGCGGACAGGGAGTCTCTACGAGCAGTACTTC